This T cell receptor (beta chain) originates from a study of blood T cells in healthy people across ages. Study findings and constraints: Investigators viewed diversity estimates from one million T cells as underestimates, the study reported.

As to this clonotype: Its antigen is not identified.

A sample-barcoded 5' primer and a J-beta primer mix were used in a second PCR of about 7 to 12 cycles. TCRdb independently ran MiXCR on the 5' RACE reads; one entry per CDR3 protein. The sample gives hundreds of thousands of distinct CDR3 sequences, more than 20% of which show up once; roughly 9% is in the top ten. This CDR3 spans 16 amino acids. Germline loops: CDR1 MNHEY, CDR2 SVGEGT. These data are also associated with another study on T cells of mothers and their children. That study adds: Material was donated by three healthy Caucasian mothers and their six children.

This TCR derives from a boy younger than 18 in good health. The sample consisted of blood. The chain combines TRBV6-2 or TRBV6-3 with TRBJ2-1; TRBD1 agrees at 10 bases. The closer fit of TRBJ2-7 to the DNA end suggests the J call may be wrong. CDR3 in DNA: TGTGCCAGCAGTTACCCTGTCGGGACAGGGGCCTACGAGCAGTACTTC. Protein product: CASSYPVGTGAYEQYF.